One and the same sample provided the 30 T cell receptor beta chains below, sequenced in a study of tumor-infiltrating lymphocytes in primary liver carcinoma. TCR beta cDNA was reverse-transcribed from about 550 ng of total RNA. The reaction used a constant-region primer and ProtoScript II reverse transcriptase. Employing slightly modified ARM-PCR, three nested multiplex PCR rounds were run, and these gave rise to the TCR beta libraries. The first two PCR rounds, around 10 cycles each, used TRBV1-TRBV30 forward primers and a C-beta reverse primer. TCRdb re-called the multiplex PCR reads through MiXCR, storing one row per CDR3 protein. The data contain fewer than 75,000 distinct CDR3 sequences, over 65% of them singletons. Investigators took RNA and DNA out together from 20-30 mg of unsorted bulk tissue. The sample was liver tumor tissue from sampling region 2. As for subset: tumor region T2, inferior pole. These TCRs come from a man aged 40-55 years with primary liver carcinoma and hepatitis B virus infection.

Details on this clonotype: Possible read error: a much larger clone is one base away. The chain links TRBV11-2 to TRBJ2-6; 8 bases agree with TRBD1. The V gene's germline CDR1 is SGHAT and CDR2 FQNNGV. The CDR3 spans 21 residues. The CDR3 DNA reads TGTGACAGCAGCATGGGGGGAGACAGGGGCATTTCCCTCACTGGGGCCAACGTCCTGACTTTC. Translating it yields CDSSMGGDRGISLTGANVLTF. The whole variable domain, remainder taken from reference TRBV11-2 and TRBJ2-6, is EAGVAQSPRYKIIEKRQSVAFWCNPISGHATLYWYQQILGQGPKLLIQFQNNGVVDDSQLPKDRFSAERLKGVDSTLKIQPAKLEDSAVYLCDSSMGGDRGISLTGANVLTFGAGSRLTVL.

Remarks on this clonotype: A read error may explain this, as a much larger clone is one base away. The chain combines TRBV6-5 with TRBJ1-2; D unclear. Germline V gene sequence: CDR1 MNHEY, CDR2 SVGAGI. The CDR3 runs 12 residues. CDR3 nucleotides: TGTGTCACCCTAGACCTTGCCGCAATGCACACCTTC. As protein: CVTLDLAAMHTF.

Notes on this clonotype: A much larger clone lies one base from this, so it may be a read error. This chain uses TRBV6-2 or TRBV6-3 with TRBJ2-5, with D possibly called TRBD1 or TRBD2 (5 bases each). The ends were cut back, 11 bases at V and 7 bases at J, with 11 bases in the middle. The length of the CDR3 is 10 residues. Germline loops: CDR1 MNHEY, CDR2 SVGEGT. CDR3 sequence: CAGGRVTQYF. The CDR3 region has the DNA TGTGCCGGGGGTCGGGTGACCCAGTACTTC.

A few counts support this clonotype. This chain uses TRBV30 with TRBJ2-7, with 9 bases matching TRBD1. CDR1 is GTSNPN, CDR2 SVGIG, per germline (reference sequence). With V trimmed by 4 bases and J by 5 bases, 6 bases remained unmatched. CDR3 size: 13 residues. In DNA form, the CDR3 reads TGTGCCTGGATGAGGACAGGGGACGACGAGCAGTACTTC. Protein sequence: CAWMRTGDDEQYF.

The chain carries TRBV13 and TRBJ2-7; TRBD2 agrees at 8 bases. V lost 5 bases and J lost 11; bases outside the gene matches: 23. The CDR3 is 17 residues long. CDR1 and CDR2 (germline): PRHDT, FYEKMQ (reference sequence). Here the CDR3 reads CASSLQLRGRTAYGKYF. As DNA, the CDR3 is TGTGCCAGCAGCCTACAGCTTCGCGGGAGGACGGCCTACGGGAAGTACTTC.

In its sample, this clonotype was seen once. This chain joins TRBV12-3 or TRBV12-4 and TRBJ2-5; D not resolved. V was shortened by 2 bases and J by 11 bases, with 15 bases between the two germline ends. This CDR3 region has 13 residues. The CDR3 here is CASSLTVGMTQYF. The CDR3 DNA is TGTGCCAGCAGTTTAACGGTTGGGATGACTCAGTACTTC.

In its sample, this clonotype was seen many times. This chain joins TRBV28 and TRBJ1-2; 12 nucleotides agree with TRBD1. CDR3 length equals 17 residues. V lost 2 bases, J lost 8 bases, and 12 bases stayed unmatched. Per the germline V gene, CDR1 is MDHEN and CDR2 is SYDVKM. CDR3 nucleotides: TGTGCCAGCAGTTTAGGGGGGCCCCGGGACAGGGGGCCGGGCTACACCTTC. Its translation is CASSLGGPRDRGPGYTF.

About this clonotype: This may stem from a read error, because a much larger clone lies one nucleotide away. The rearrangement uses TRBV12-5 and TRBJ2-3; D is undetermined. The V gene lost 7 bases and the J gene lost 2 bases, with 13 bases spanning the gap. Germline values: CDR1 LGHNT, CDR2 FRNRAP. The CDR3 loop spans 14 amino acids. The CDR3 region has the DNA TGTGCTAGTGCGGTCACAACTAACACAGATACGCAGTATTTT. Protein: CASAVTTNTDTQYF.

As concerns this clonotype: A much larger clone sits a single nucleotide away, making a read error possible. The chain joins TRBV28 to TRBJ2-5; D unclear. The CDR3 runs 13 residues. From germline, CDR1 is MDHEN and CDR2 SYDVKM. The CDR3 is CACSLGSTETQYF. Written as DNA, the CDR3 is TGTGCCTGCAGTTTAGGGTCTACAGAGACCCAGTACTTC.

The chain links TRBV6-2 or TRBV6-3 to TRBJ2-3; D remains ambiguous. Between the trimmed V and J ends, which lost 1 base and 3 bases, there was a span of 11 bases. The CDR3 contains 15 residues. Per the germline V gene, CDR1 is MNHEY and CDR2 is SVGEGT. Here the CDR3 reads CASSYLTRPTDTQYF. In nucleotides, the CDR3 is TGTGCCAGCAGTTACTTAACAAGGCCGACAGATACGCAGTATTTT.

As for this clonotype: This could be a read error, since a much larger clone is one nucleotide away. This rearrangement joins TRBV21-1 to TRBJ1-1; the table's D call, TRBD1, was not checked against the DNA. TRBV21-1 corresponds to a pseudogene. CDR3 size: 14 residues. The CDR3 sequence is CASSKVGGRLEAFF. CDR3 nucleotides: TGTGCCAGCAGCAAAGTGGGGGGGCGTCTCGAAGCTTTCTTT.

As to this clonotype: A junction boundary mismatches the germline segment, possibly from a read error. The genes are TRBV4-1 and TRBJ2-2; D remains unclear. The CDR3 runs to 12 residues. Germline lookup yields CDR1 MGHRA and CDR2 YSYEKL. CDR3: CASSQDAGELFF. Here the CDR3 DNA reads TGCGCCAGTAGCCAAGATGCCGGGGAGCTGTTTTTT.

Concerning this clonotype: As the CDR3 is not closed by the conserved phenylalanine or tryptophan, this likely results from a read error. The DNA is left out, because the CDR3 cannot be placed on it with certainty; the CDR3 is given as TCRdb lists it. This chain joins TRBV11-2 and TRBJ2-1; the table calls TRBD2, which could not be checked here. Germline lookup yields CDR1 SGHAT and CDR2 FQNNGV. 13 amino acids form the CDR3, both terminal residues included. This CDR3 reads CVSSLDRLAMGFL.

This clonotype was detected only a few times. The V and J genes are TRBV28 and TRBJ1-3, with 7 nucleotides matching TRBD1. The ends lost 8 bases at V and 8 bases at J; junction bases unmatched: 9. Germline values: CDR1 MDHEN, CDR2 SYDVKM. CDR3 length: 13 amino acids. The CDR3 nucleotides read TGTGCCAGCCGGGACAGCCTCATCCACACCATATATTTT. Residues: CASRDSLIHTIYF.

This clonotype appeared once. V gene TRBV9 combines with J gene TRBJ1-3; a possible D gene is TRBD1 (5 bases). V was cut by 5 bases and J by 8 bases, with 8 bases left in between. The germline gives CDR1 SGDLS, CDR2 YYNGEE. CDR3 size: 11 residues. The CDR3: CASSRGDTIYF. As DNA, the CDR3 is TGTGCCAGCAGTCGAGGGGACACCATATATTTT.

About this clonotype itself: One end of the junction varies from germline; a read error may be responsible. V usage is TRBV12-3 or TRBV12-4 and J usage is TRBJ1-2; 11 bases are shared with TRBD1. CDR3 length equals 15 residues. CDR3 amino acids: CASSLGQGANYSYTF. The CDR3 coding sequence is TGCGCCAGTAGCCTCGGACAGGGGGCAAACTATAGCTACACCTTC.

The chain is built from TRBV25-1 and TRBJ1-6; no clear D. The CDR3 has 16 amino acids. Germline CDR1 MGHDK, CDR2 SYGVNS. Trimming removed 1 base at V and 9 bases at J, with 16 bases between. CDR3 sequence (DNA): TGTGCCAGCAGTGAATCTGAAGGCGATCGAGTTTCACCCCTCCACTTT. Protein sequence: CASSESEGDRVSPLHF.

There are many counts of this clonotype. The chain combines TRBV5-1 with TRBJ2-3; no reliable D call. The CDR3 spans 15 residues. V dropped 0 bases and J dropped 2 bases, with 10 bases sitting between them. CDR1 and CDR2 (germline): SGHRS, YFSETQ. Here the CDR3 DNA reads TGCGCCAGCAGCTTGGAGGGCCGCTCCACAGATACGCAGTATTTT. It encodes CASSLEGRSTDTQYF.

The V and J genes are TRBV6-2 or TRBV6-3 and TRBJ2-3; a possible D gene is TRBD2 (5 bases). Trimming left V 4 bases short and J 7 bases short, with 12 bases between. The length of the CDR3 is 13 residues. Germline values: CDR1 MNHEY, CDR2 SVGEGT. This chain's CDR3 is CASSSALAHTQYF. The CDR3 bases are TGTGCCAGCAGTTCGGCATTAGCGCATACGCAGTATTTT.

As regards this clonotype: No conserved phenylalanine or tryptophan ends this CDR3, so it is likely a read error. The chain recombines TRBV11-1 with TRBJ2-3; D is perhaps TRBD1 or TRBD2 (5 bases each). Looked up from germline, CDR1 is SGHAT and CDR2 is FQDESV (reference sequence). The CDR3 extends over 19 amino acids. The CDR3: CVSSSGGSSVGARTDTQYL. The CDR3 DNA reads TGTGTCAGCAGTTCTGGGGGAAGCTCTGTTGGAGCCCGCACAGATACGCAGTATCTT.

The gene calls are TRBV5-4 and TRBJ1-1, with D unclear. Germline CDR1 reads SGHNT; CDR2 reads YYREEE (reference sequence). Trimming left V 1 base short and J 12 bases short, with 16 bases between. The CDR3 length is 13 residues. The CDR3 DNA reads TGTGCCAGCAGCTTGATACAGAACACTAAATCTTTCTTT. Amino acid sequence: CASSLIQNTKSFF.

To note about this clonotype: A junction boundary mismatches the germline segment, possibly from a read error. This rearrangement joins TRBV4-1 to TRBJ2-1, with D perhaps TRBD2 (5 bases). CDR1 is MGHRA and CDR2 is YSYEKL in the germline V gene. The CDR3 consists of 15 residues. CDR3: CANSLIPGYGNKQFF. Written as DNA, the CDR3 is TGCGCCAACAGCCTTATCCCGGGATATGGCAATAAGCAGTTCTTC.

Turning to this clonotype: At one of its ends the junction is not consistent with the germline gene, which may arise from a read error. This sequence joins TRBV6-6 and TRBJ2-7; D not certain. This CDR3 has 12 amino acids. Germline CDR1 MNHNY, CDR2 SVGAGI (reference sequence). Here the CDR3 reads CACSQQHYEQYF. CDR3 DNA sequence: TGTGCCTGCAGTCAACAACACTACGAGCAGTACTTC.

Regarding this clonotype: Mismatch with germline at one junction end may stem from a read error. The V call is TRBV11-3, the J call TRBJ2-7; 8 positions match TRBD2. The CDR3 covers 16 residues. Germline-derived CDR1 and CDR2 are SGHNT and YENEEA. The CDR3 loop reads CASSSSTSGSSYEHYF. The CDR3 coding sequence is TGTGCCAGCAGCTCGAGTACAAGCGGGAGTAGCTACGAGCATTACTTC. The full variable domain, rest sourced from reference TRBV11-3 and TRBJ2-7, is EAGVVQSPRYKIIEKKQPVAFWCNPISGHNTLYWYLQNLGQGPELLIRYENEEAVDDSQLPKDRFSAERLKGVDSTLKIQPAELGDSAVYLCASSSSTSGSSYEHYFGPGTRLTVT.

V usage is TRBV6-2 or TRBV6-3 and J usage is TRBJ2-5, with unresolved D. This CDR3 has 12 amino acids. Germline values: CDR1 MNHEY, CDR2 SVGEGT. V was clipped by 6 bases and J by 5 bases, with 10 bases between them. CDR3 nucleotide sequence: TGTGCCAGCAGGACAAGGTCGGAGACCCAGTACTTC. This gives the protein CASRTRSETQYF.

In the case of this clonotype: The junction differs from germline at one of its ends, possibly a read error. The V and J genes are TRBV6-1 and TRBJ1-2; D is unclear. CDR3 size: 13 residues. Germline-derived CDR1 and CDR2 are MNHNS and SASEGT. The CDR3 nucleotides are TGTGCCAGCAGTGAAGTTCCAAACTTTGGCTACACCTTC. It yields the protein CASSEVPNFGYTF.

Remarks on this clonotype: One base away lies a much larger clone, so this may be a sequencing read error. This CDR3 is missing its conserved last phenylalanine or tryptophan, likely due to a read error. The genes are TRBV11-2 and TRBJ2-1; 7 positions agree with TRBD2. Trimming at V came to 3 bases and at J to 5 bases, leaving 7 bases not matched to a gene. CDR1 SGHAT and CDR2 FQNNGV come from the germline V gene. The CDR3 runs to 15 residues. CDR3 sequence (DNA): TGTGCCAGCAGCTTTAGCGGGCCACTCGACAATGAGCAGTTCCTC. It specifies CASSFSGPLDNEQFL.

The rearrangement links TRBV7-8 to TRBJ2-1; unclear D gene. The CDR3 contains 18 residues. Germline CDR1 is SGHVS and CDR2 is FQNEAQ. V was shortened by 0 bases and J by 2 bases, with 17 bases between the two germline ends. The CDR3 reads CASSLALHGPGAYNEQFF. The CDR3 DNA reads TGTGCCAGCAGCTTAGCCCTGCACGGACCAGGCGCCTACAATGAGCAGTTCTTC.

To note about this clonotype: Given a much more abundant clone one base away, this may be a read error. The rearrangement links TRBV12-3 or TRBV12-4 to TRBJ1-4, with D perhaps matching TRBD1 (6 bases). The CDR3 is made up of 13 amino acids. V was trimmed by 2 bases and J by 10 bases, leaving 11 bases between them. The CDR3 protein is CASSLSGVGKLFF. For the CDR3, the DNA is TGTGCCAGCAGTTTATCAGGGGTCGGAAAACTGTTTTTT.

This clonotype was picked up a small number of times. The rearrangement joins TRBV12-3 or TRBV12-4 to TRBJ2-2; D not resolved. The V end was cut by 2 bases, the J end by 3 bases, with 4 bases between. This CDR3 region has 13 residues. CDR3 amino acids: CASSLRDTGELFF. DNA for the CDR3: TGTGCCAGCAGTTTACGGGACACCGGGGAGCTGTTTTTT.